The 32 T cell receptor beta chains below were found in one sample sequenced in a study of T cells in Graves' hyperthyroidism and ophthalmopathy. From RNA transcripts, TCR beta CDR3 regions were amplified. HTBI primers were used for first-round RT-PCR of the TCR CDR3. A single record per CDR3 protein comes from TCRdb applying MiXCR to the multiplex PCR reads. The profile shows about 300,000 distinct CDR3 sequences, about 14% of them singletons. Specimen: blood. The source is a woman younger than 45 with Graves' hyperthyroidism that later progressed to Graves' ophthalmopathy.

This clonotype was recorded at least ten times. The chain carries TRBV3-1 and TRBJ1-2; D ambiguous. Germline CDR1 reads LGHDT; CDR2 reads YNNKEL (reference sequence). V lost 0 bases, J lost 4 bases, and 9 bases lay in between. The length of the CDR3 is 14 residues. As DNA, the CDR3 is TGTGCCAGCAGCCAAGACGAGGAATTCTATGGCTACACCTTC. Amino acids: CASSQDEEFYGYTF.

A remark on this clonotype: A much larger clonotype is one base distant, so this may be a read error. This chain uses TRBV27 with TRBJ1-1; the D is unclear. Germline V lookup: CDR1 MNHEY, CDR2 SMNVEV (reference sequence). The CDR3 is 13 amino acids. The CDR3 DNA sequence: TGTGCCAGCGGTTTATCGATGTCGGATGAAGCTTTCTTT. This gives the protein CASGLSMSDEAFF.

This clonotype appeared a single time. The chain carries TRBV11-1 and TRBJ1-6; D remains unclear. CDR3 size: 13 residues. Trimming left V 0 bases short and J 9 bases short, with 6 bases between. Per the germline V gene, CDR1 is SGHAT and CDR2 is FQDESV (reference sequence). Here the CDR3 DNA reads TGTGCCAGCAGCTTAGCGCAAGGTTCACCCCTCCACTTT. It codes for CASSLAQGSPLHF.

In this sample, this clonotype turned up a few times. This chain connects TRBV4-1 to TRBJ2-7, with D perhaps matching TRBD1 (6 bases). This CDR3 is 13 amino acids long. Germline V gene data show CDR1 as MGHRA and CDR2 as YSYEKL. V was pared by 1 base and J by 4 bases, with 8 bases between. CDR3 region: CASSQVGAYEQYF. The DNA of the CDR3 is TGCGCCAGCAGCCAAGTGGGGGCGTACGAGCAGTACTTC.

This clonotype has only a few counts. The chain couples TRBV2 to TRBJ1-2; D uncertain. Trimming removed 3 bases from V and 3 bases from J, with 5 bases in between. The germline V gene encodes CDR1 SNHLY and CDR2 FYNNEI. The CDR3 runs to 12 residues. CDR3 nucleotide sequence: TGTGCCAGCAGTGACAGTTACTATGGCTACACCTTC. It encodes CASSDSYYGYTF.

This clonotype was observed a handful of times. The V and J genes are TRBV7-9 and TRBJ1-2; 7 nucleotides line up with TRBD1. Germline loops: CDR1 SEHNR, CDR2 FQNEAQ (reference sequence). The CDR3 has 14 residues. V trimming: 6 bases; J trimming: 6 bases; junction bases outside the gene matches: 10. CDR3 residues: CASRPTGTEDGYTF. The CDR3 coding sequence is TGTGCCAGCAGGCCGACCGGGACAGAAGATGGCTACACCTTC.

This clonotype was observed once. This may arise from a read error, as a much more abundant clone is one base away. This chain links TRBV29-1 with TRBJ2-1, with TRBD2 matching over 10 bases. The J call may be incorrect, as the DNA end agrees better with TRBJ2-7. This CDR3 spans 15 amino acids. CDR1 SQVTM and CDR2 ANQGSEA come from the germline V gene. The CDR3 loop is CSAMLAGGPHNEQYF. The CDR3 region has the DNA TGCAGTGCTATGTTAGCGGGAGGACCCCACAATGAGCAGTACTTC.

To note about this clonotype: It may be a read error: a sequence one base away is much more abundant. This chain links TRBV7-9 with TRBJ1-1; D is unclear. V lost 3 bases and J 5 bases, leaving 13 bases between the germline ends. This CDR3 contains 14 residues. The germline V gene encodes CDR1 SEHNR and CDR2 FQNEAQ (reference sequence). CDR3 residues: CASSLGGSGTEAFF. CDR3 DNA: TGTGCCAGCAGCTTGGGAGGGTCCGGGACTGAAGCTTTCTTT.

This clonotype was seen at least ten times. The chain is built from TRBV7-9 and TRBJ2-5; the match to TRBD1 covers 10 bases. After removal of 0 bases from V and 4 bases from J, the junction contained 8 bases not matched to a gene. This CDR3 region has 17 residues. Germline V gene data show CDR1 as SEHNR and CDR2 as FQNEAQ (reference sequence). The chain's CDR3 is CASSLAVTGGEGETQYF. The DNA of the CDR3 is TGTGCCAGCAGCTTAGCCGTGACAGGGGGCGAGGGAGAGACCCAGTACTTC.

This clonotype was seen repeatedly, ten times or more. The V call is TRBV6-2 or TRBV6-3, the J call TRBJ1-4; 7 nucleotides agree with TRBD1. Germline trimming cut 4 bases from V and 8 bases from J; bases unmatched to any gene: 7. Germline V CDR1 and CDR2: MNHEY, SVGEGT. This CDR3 region has 14 residues. The CDR3 DNA reads as TGTGCCAGCAGTTCCCTGACAGGGAACGAAAAACTGTTTTTT. Amino acids: CASSSLTGNEKLFF.

Regarding this clonotype: A much larger clone lies a single base off, so this may be a read error. This chain connects TRBV12-3 or TRBV12-4 to TRBJ2-1; the D call may be TRBD1 or TRBD2 (5 bases each). CDR3 size: 13 residues. Trimming shortened V by 11 bases and J by 9 bases, and 20 bases separated the two germline ends. For the CDR3, the DNA is TGTGCCGGCACTTGGGGGACGGTAGGTGAGCAGTTCTTC. Translating it yields CAGTWGTVGEQFF.

Many counts were recorded for this clonotype. This CDR3 reads CSATTWGYEQYF. The CDR3 DNA is TGCAGTGCCACGACTTGGGGCTACGAGCAGTACTTC. V usage is TRBV20-1 and J usage is TRBJ2-7; D remains ambiguous. V shed 6 bases and J shed 3 bases, with 12 bases lying between them. The CDR3 covers 12 residues. The germline gives CDR1 DFQATT, CDR2 SNEGSKA (reference sequence).

This clonotype was seen ten or more times. The genes are TRBV12-3 or TRBV12-4 and TRBJ2-3; 10 bases fit TRBD2. This CDR3 contains 14 residues. V trimming: 6 bases; J trimming: 6 bases; junction bases outside the gene matches: 6. The CDR3 nucleotides read TGTGCCAGCAGCCGAAGCGGGAGGGCCGATACGCAGTATTTT. Translating gives CASSRSGRADTQYF.

The sample holds many counts of this clonotype. V gene TRBV28 combines with J gene TRBJ2-3, with a tentative D call TRBD2 (6 bases). The V end lost 8 bases, the J end lost 6 bases, and 24 bases lay between the germline ends. The germline CDR1 and CDR2 sequences are MDHEN and SYDVKM. CDR3 length: 16 residues. Here the CDR3 reads CASRPRRAGGSDTQYF. The DNA for the CDR3 is TGTGCCAGCCGACCCCGGAGGGCAGGTGGCTCGGATACGCAGTATTTT.

The V call is TRBV7-3, the J call TRBJ2-3; 7 bases are a match to TRBD1. The junction had 12 bases not matched to a gene; V was cut back by 5 bases and J by 1 base. Germline loops: CDR1 SGHTA, CDR2 FQGTGA. The CDR3 extends over 17 amino acids. This CDR3 is CASSPSTGQEGTDTQYF. DNA for the CDR3: TGTGCCAGCAGCCCCTCGACTGGACAGGAGGGCACAGATACGCAGTATTTT.

This clonotype appeared a few times. V is TRBV5-5 and J is TRBJ2-5, with D possibly called TRBD1 or TRBD2 (5 bases each). This CDR3 contains 15 residues. Deletions cut 0 bases from V and 4 bases from J, with 13 bases between. Germline-derived CDR1 and CDR2 are SGHKS and YYEKEE (reference sequence). This CDR3 is CASSLVKVGGETQYF. The CDR3 nucleotides are TGTGCCAGCAGCTTGGTTAAGGTTGGGGGAGAGACCCAGTACTTC.

Concerning this clonotype: It may be a read error: a sequence one base away is much more abundant. The V and J genes are TRBV19 and TRBJ1-1, with D tentatively TRBD1 (5 bases). The CDR3 totals 14 residues. The germline CDR1 and CDR2 sequences are LNHDA and SQIVND (reference sequence). CDR3 DNA: TGTGCCAGTAGTGTCGGGGGTTGGGGAACTGGAGCTTTCTTT. Translated: CASSVGGWGTGAFF.

This clonotype appeared many times. The J gene is TRBJ1-2, the V gene TRBV29-1, with unresolved D. Trimming cost V 4 bases and J 0 bases, with 15 bases left between them. Germline V gene lookup returns CDR1 SQVTM and CDR2 ANQGSEA. This CDR3 is built from 15 residues. The CDR3 DNA is TGCAGCGTTGGTATCATGAGGACCCCTAACTATGGCTACACCTTC. It encodes CSVGIMRTPNYGYTF. Based on the CDR3 plus reference TRBV29-1 and TRBJ1-2, the full variable domain is SAVISQKPSRDICQRGTSLTIQCQVDSQVTMMFWYRQQPGQSLTLIATANQGSEATYESGFVIDKFPISRPNLTFSTLTVSNMSPEDSSIYLCSVGIMRTPNYGYTFGSGTRLTVV.

This clonotype occurred many times. The chain couples TRBV27 to TRBJ2-3; 7 positions agree with TRBD1. The germline V gene encodes CDR1 MNHEY and CDR2 SMNVEV (reference sequence). V lost 8 bases, J lost 3 bases, and 14 bases stayed unmatched. The CDR3 consists of 16 residues. CDR3 in DNA: TGTGCCAGCTCGTACTCCCAAGGGGGCGCGACAGATACGCAGTATTTT. Translating it yields CASSYSQGGATDTQYF.

About this clonotype: A much larger clone is a single base away; this may be a read error. The chain links TRBV28 to TRBJ2-7; 7 bases line up with TRBD1. Germline V lookup: CDR1 MDHEN, CDR2 SYDVKM. CDR3 length: 14 amino acids. The CDR3 sequence is CAGSLPGGPYEQYF. CDR3 sequence (DNA): TGTGCCGGCAGTTTGCCAGGGGGTCCCTACGAGCAGTACTTC. The full variable domain, rest sourced from reference TRBV28 and TRBJ2-7, is DVKVTQSSRYLVKRTGEKVFLECVQDMDHENMFWYRQDPGLGLRLIYFSYDVKMKEKGDIPEGYSVSREKKERFSLILESASTNQTSMYLCAGSLPGGPYEQYFGPGTRLTVT.

This clonotype was detected many times. This chain uses TRBV20-1 with TRBJ1-1; maybe TRBD1 (5 bases). The V end was cut by 3 bases, the J end by 4 bases, with 9 bases between. The CDR3 spans 12 residues. CDR1 is DFQATT, CDR2 SNEGSKA, per germline (reference sequence). The CDR3 region has the DNA TGCAGTGCTAGTGGGACGGTCACTGAAGCTTTCTTT. Its translation is CSASGTVTEAFF.

The chain couples TRBV2 to TRBJ1-1; tentative D call: TRBD1 (5 bases). The CDR3 contains 18 residues. Per germline, CDR1 SNHLY and CDR2 FYNNEI. V was clipped by 2 bases and J by 4 bases, with 23 bases between them. CDR3 in amino acids: CASSEKLWNTGPGTEAFF. In DNA, the CDR3 is TGTGCCAGCAGTGAAAAATTGTGGAATACGGGACCTGGCACTGAAGCTTTCTTT.

The sample holds many counts of this clonotype. The genes are TRBV28 and TRBJ2-7; 9 nucleotides line up with TRBD2. V shed 5 bases, J shed 2 bases, and the junction held 7 bases outside the gene matches. The CDR3 sequence is 15 residues long. Per germline, CDR1 MDHEN and CDR2 SYDVKM. The chain's CDR3 is CASSPLAGEAYEQYF. In nucleotides, the CDR3 is TGTGCCAGCAGTCCCTTAGCGGGAGAGGCCTACGAGCAGTACTTC.

This clonotype has a count of ten or more. The chain employs TRBV2 and TRBJ2-1; 11 nucleotides align to TRBD2. Trimming cost V 6 bases and J 10 bases; bases outside gene matches: 11. The germline gives CDR1 SNHLY, CDR2 FYNNEI. The CDR3 has 15 amino acids. The CDR3 loop is CASRKTSGDLGEQFF. In nucleotides, the CDR3 is TGTGCCAGCAGGAAGACTAGCGGGGACCTCGGAGAGCAGTTCTTC.

Many counts were recorded for this clonotype. The CDR3 reads CASSDVGAPGLAGGPNTQYF. CDR3 bases: TGTGCCAGCAGTGATGTTGGCGCCCCAGGACTAGCGGGAGGGCCAAATACGCAGTATTTT. The chain joins TRBV2 to TRBJ2-3; 15 nucleotides align to TRBD2. Germline loops: CDR1 SNHLY, CDR2 FYNNEI. CDR3 length: 20 residues. The V and J ends lost 3 bases and 7 bases, in that order; junction bases with no gene match: 17.

This clonotype was recorded many times. The chain employs TRBV4-2 and TRBJ1-1; D call uncertain. The CDR3 contains 14 residues. The germline V gene has CDR1 LGHNA and CDR2 YNFKEQ. Trimming pared 3 bases from V and 1 base from J, leaving 9 bases between. DNA of the CDR3: TGTGCCAGCAGCCACGCCGAGGGGAACACTGAAGCTTTCTTT. The encoded protein is CASSHAEGNTEAFF.

This clonotype has ten or more counts. The rearrangement joins TRBV6-1 to TRBJ2-1; D unclear. V was clipped by 7 bases and J by 0 bases, with 7 bases between them. The germline V gene has CDR1 MNHNS and CDR2 SASEGT. The CDR3 length is 13 residues. In nucleotides, the CDR3 is TGTGCCAGCACTAGAAGCTCCTACAATGAGCAGTTCTTC. It codes for CASTRSSYNEQFF.

This clonotype was recorded a few times. CDR3 nucleotides: TGTGCCAGCAGCTTGGGAGGGGGGTCAGATACGCAGTATTTT. Its translation: CASSLGGGSDTQYF. This chain connects TRBV5-6 to TRBJ2-3; D is possibly TRBD1 or TRBD2 (6 bases each). Germline V gene sequence: CDR1 SGHDT, CDR2 YYEEEE. The V end was cut by 0 bases, the J end by 4 bases, with 9 bases between. The CDR3 runs 14 residues. The entire variable domain, with the rest obtained from reference TRBV5-6 and TRBJ2-3, is as follows: DAGVTQSPTHLIKTRGQQVTLRCSPKSGHDTVSWYQQALGQGPQFIFQYYEEEERQRGNFPDRFSGHQFPNYSSELNVNALLLGDSALYLCASSLGGGSDTQYFGPGTRLTVL.

Worth noting for this clonotype: A much larger clone is a single base away; this may be a read error. The rearrangement uses TRBV6-1 and TRBJ2-5; 8 bases map to TRBD1. The CDR3 has 14 residues. Germline CDR1 and CDR2: MNHNS and SASEGT. CDR3 nucleotide sequence: TGTGCCAGCAGACTGGACAGGGTAACAGAGACCCAGCACTTC. It yields the protein CASRLDRVTETQHF.

There are many counts of this clonotype. The rearrangement joins TRBV29-1 to TRBJ2-7; D perhaps matches TRBD2 (6 bases). This CDR3 has 14 residues. The germline V gene has CDR1 SQVTM and CDR2 ANQGSEA. V lost 2 bases and J 6 bases, leaving 17 bases between the germline ends. CDR3 nucleotide sequence: TGCAGCGTTGAATGGGCGGGTGGAGGGCTCGAGCAGTACTTC. Translated: CSVEWAGGGLEQYF.

This clonotype has ten or more counts. The chain has TRBV27 and TRBJ2-7; D possibly uses TRBD1 or TRBD2 (5 bases each). CDR1 MNHEY and CDR2 SMNVEV come from the germline V gene (reference sequence). Trimming left V 5 bases short and J 2 bases short, with 13 bases between. This CDR3 is built from 14 residues. This CDR3 is CASSIREPPYEQYF. The CDR3 DNA follows: TGTGCCAGCAGTATCAGGGAGCCCCCCTACGAGCAGTACTTC.

In this sample, this clonotype turned up many times. V is TRBV11-2 and J is TRBJ1-5, with 11 bases matching TRBD1. From germline, CDR1 is SGHAT and CDR2 FQNNGV. Trimming removed 5 bases from V and 7 bases from J; junction bases left unmatched: 13. The CDR3 runs 17 residues. The CDR3 here is CASSHPMDRGLEQPQHF. CDR3 DNA sequence: TGTGCCAGCAGCCATCCGATGGACAGGGGGCTCGAACAGCCCCAGCATTTT.